These 25 T cell receptor beta chains were all obtained from the same sample, sequenced in a study of blood T cell repertoires in COVID-19. Here immunoSEQ multiplex PCR was the method, and the copy in TCRdb shows in-frame clones only, minus some. The sample has fewer than 130,000 clones; more than 75% are singletons. Specimen: peripheral blood. The receptors shown here come from a woman in her fifties or sixties with acute or convalescent COVID-19.

V is TRBV24-1 and J is TRBJ1-2; tentative D call: TRBD1 (6 bases). Germline V gene sequence: CDR1 KGHDR, CDR2 SFDVKD. This CDR3 is 11 amino acids long. The ends were cut back, 7 bases at V and 4 bases at J, with 6 bases in the middle. For the CDR3, the DNA is TGTGCCACCAGGGGGGCCTATGGCTACACCTTC. As protein: CATRGAYGYTF.

This chain joins TRBV6-1 and TRBJ2-5; D is unresolved. CDR1 and CDR2 from the germline V gene are MNHNS and SASEGT. V was pared by 1 base and J by 1 base, with 4 bases between. The CDR3 consists of 13 residues. CDR3 sequence reads: CASSEVRQETQYF. The CDR3 region has the DNA TGTGCCAGCAGTGAAGTCCGCCAAGAGACCCAGTACTTC.

This chain links TRBV18 with TRBJ2-1, with 9 bases that match TRBD2. The CDR3 extends over 16 amino acids. After removal of 3 bases from V and 9 bases from J, the junction contained 12 bases not matched to a gene. In germline, CDR1 is KGHSH, CDR2 LQKENI. The chain's CDR3 is CASSPLPDLAGCEQFF. The DNA of the CDR3 is TGTGCCAGCTCACCCCTCCCCGATCTAGCGGGATGTGAGCAGTTCTTC.

The chain links TRBV29-1 to TRBJ2-3; D is undetermined. The V end was cut by 3 bases, the J end by 0 bases, with 7 bases between. Germline V gives CDR1 SQVTM, CDR2 ANQGSEA. The CDR3 is 13 residues long. CDR3 nucleotides: TGCAGCGTTGATAGTCCAAGCACAGATACGCAGTATTTT. As protein: CSVDSPSTDTQYF.

V usage is TRBV3-1 (or the pseudogene TRBV3-2) and J usage is TRBJ2-6, with a weak D call TRBD1 (6 bases). From germline, CDR1 is LGHDT and CDR2 YNNKEL (reference sequence). Trimming took 5 bases from V and 2 from J, leaving 10 bases between them. This CDR3 comprises 15 residues. The CDR3 sequence: CASSLDSAGANVLTF. The CDR3, as DNA: TGTGCCAGCAGCTTGGACAGCGCTGGGGCCAACGTCCTGACTTTC.

This clone was found once. V usage is TRBV18 and J usage is TRBJ2-1, with D possibly matching TRBD2 (6 bases). The CDR3 loop spans 15 amino acids. V was pared by 4 bases and J by 8 bases, with 18 bases between. Germline V gives CDR1 KGHSH, CDR2 LQKENI. The CDR3 spells CASSLRDLGPHEQFF. Written as DNA, the CDR3 is TGTGCCAGCTCACTCCGGGACTTAGGGCCCCATGAGCAGTTCTTC.

The V and J genes are TRBV2 and TRBJ2-7; tentatively, D is TRBD1 (6 bases). The length of the CDR3 is 13 residues. Germline CDR1 SNHLY, CDR2 FYNNEI. V was pared by 7 bases and J by 6 bases, with 16 bases between. Here the CDR3 DNA reads TGTGCCAGCAACAGGGACCTTGGCGGCGAGCAGTACTTC. It yields the protein CASNRDLGGEQYF.

The rearrangement uses TRBV18 and TRBJ1-1; no firm D call. Germline-derived CDR1 and CDR2 are KGHSH and LQKENI. Trimming took off 3 bases at V and 4 bases at J, with 18 bases between the two ends. This CDR3 has 16 amino acids. The CDR3 region has the DNA TGTGCCAGCTCACCCCCTCCCCTAGTGATGGCCACTGAAGCTTTCTTT. Translation: CASSPPPLVMATEAFF.

This CDR3 reads CASSSGQGFDEQFF. CDR3 nucleotides: TGCGCCAGCAGCTCGGGACAGGGGTTCGATGAGCAGTTCTTC. This chain joins TRBV5-1 and TRBJ2-1, with 10 bases matching TRBD1. Trimming took 3 bases from V and 8 from J; bases not matched to a gene: 5. The germline V gene has CDR1 SGHRS and CDR2 YFSETQ. The CDR3 is made up of 14 amino acids.

This clone was observed a single time. V usage is TRBV14 and J usage is TRBJ2-2, with D tentatively TRBD1 (5 bases). The CDR3 extends over 16 amino acids. V shed 1 base and J shed 0 bases, with 9 bases lying between them. Germline V gene data show CDR1 as SGHDN and CDR2 as FVKESK. CDR3 loop: CASSQGSGPNTGELFF. As DNA, the CDR3 is TGTGCCAGCAGCCAAGGATCAGGGCCGAACACCGGGGAGCTGTTTTTT.

The V and J genes are TRBV11-2 and TRBJ2-1; 8 nucleotides line up with TRBD2. The CDR3 loop spans 11 amino acids. The V gene's germline CDR1 is SGHAT and CDR2 FQNNGV. The trim removed 2 bases at V and 13 bases at J, leaving 1 base unmatched. In DNA form, the CDR3 reads TGTGCCAGCAGCTTAAGCGGGAGTCAGTTCTTC. Amino acid sequence: CASSLSGSQFF.

The chain has TRBV19 and TRBJ2-3; possible D gene TRBD2, 7 bases. Looked up from germline, CDR1 is LNHDA and CDR2 is SQIVND (reference sequence). This CDR3 has 17 residues. Trimming shortened V by 1 base and J by 0 bases, and 14 bases separated the two germline ends. CDR3 residues: CASSIGGGGPSTDTQYF. For the CDR3, the DNA is TGTGCCAGTAGTATAGGGGGGGGCGGCCCTAGCACAGATACGCAGTATTTT. Drawing the rest from reference TRBV19 and TRBJ2-3, the complete variable domain is DGGITQSPKYLFRKEGQNVTLSCEQNLNHDAMYWYRQDPGQGLRLIYYSQIVNDFQKGDIAEGYSVSREKKESFPLTVTSAQKNPTAFYLCASSIGGGGPSTDTQYFGPGTRLTVL.

The chain carries TRBV4-1 and TRBJ1-2; D perhaps matches TRBD1 (5 bases). CDR1 is MGHRA and CDR2 is YSYEKL in the germline V gene. CDR3 length equals 18 residues. V lost 0 bases and J lost 0, with 17 bases in between. The CDR3 region has the DNA TGCGCCAGCAGCCAAGATGGGTTGGGGCAGGGTACTAACTATGGCTACACCTTC. Translated, it gives CASSQDGLGQGTNYGYTF.

About this clone: The sample contains more than one DNA sequence encoding this CDR3. DNA for the CDR3: TGTGCCAGCAGAGGCGACAGGGTGAACACTGAAGCTTTCTTT. It specifies CASRGDRVNTEAFF. V usage is TRBV3-1 (or the pseudogene TRBV3-2) and J usage is TRBJ1-1, with 7 positions matching TRBD1. Germline CDR1 is LGHDT and CDR2 is YNNKEL (reference sequence). V lost 6 bases and J lost 0; bases outside the gene matches: 4. The length of the CDR3 is 14 residues.

J is TRBJ1-4 and V is TRBV7-2, with D possibly matching TRBD1 (5 bases). Germline CDR1 SGHTA, CDR2 FQGNSA. The CDR3 spans 15 residues. The germline V and J ends were trimmed by 5 bases and 8 bases, with 18 bases remaining between them. The CDR3 loop is CASSLPGVVEEKLFF. DNA for the CDR3: TGTGCCAGCAGCCTACCGGGGGTTGTTGAGGAAAAACTGTTTTTT.

The chain links TRBV5-1 to TRBJ2-7, with D maybe TRBD1 (6 bases). The ends were cut back, 3 bases at V and 1 base at J, with 8 bases in the middle. This CDR3 region has 13 residues. From germline, CDR1 is SGHRS and CDR2 YFSETQ. For the CDR3, the DNA is TGCGCCAGCAGCTGGGACATATCCTACGAGCAGTACTTC. Translation gives CASSWDISYEQYF.

This chain joins TRBV14 and TRBJ2-1, with 10 bases identical to TRBD2. The length of the CDR3 is 17 residues. CDR1 is SGHDN, CDR2 FVKESK, per germline. The V gene end was trimmed by 0 bases and the J gene end by 8 bases; junction bases not matched to a gene: 10. CDR3 region: CASSQDSRLAGVDEQFF. The CDR3 coding sequence is TGTGCCAGCAGCCAAGATTCAAGGCTAGCGGGAGTGGATGAGCAGTTCTTC.

The rearrangement joins TRBV6-5 to TRBJ1-5; 10 positions agree with TRBD1. The germline CDR1 and CDR2 sequences are MNHEY and SVGAGI. The J segment lost 5 bases and the V segment lost 6 bases, leaving 4 bases of the junction unmatched. CDR3 size: 14 residues. This CDR3 is CASRGQGQDQPQHF. The CDR3 bases are TGTGCCAGCAGGGGACAGGGGCAGGATCAGCCCCAGCATTTT.

The rearrangement joins TRBV2 to TRBJ2-7; 7 bases map to TRBD1. V lost 7 bases to trimming and J lost 6 bases; unmatched junction nucleotides: 9. Germline V gives CDR1 SNHLY, CDR2 FYNNEI. The CDR3 is made up of 13 amino acids. CDR3 bases: TGTGCCAGCATTCGGCAGGGGGTTGGCGAGCAGTACTTC. It yields the protein CASIRQGVGEQYF.

V usage is TRBV18 and J usage is TRBJ1-3; tentative D call: TRBD1 (6 bases). V lost 6 bases to trimming and J lost 4 bases, with 13 bases between them. Per the germline V gene, CDR1 is KGHSH and CDR2 is LQKENI. The CDR3 has 14 amino acids. The CDR3 DNA follows: TGTGCCAGCTCTCCCGTTGGGGGCGGAAACACCATATATTTT. Its protein product is CASSPVGGGNTIYF.

The chain has TRBV7-8 and TRBJ2-7, with 11 bases aligning to TRBD2. The CDR3 is 17 amino acids. Germline CDR1 SGHVS, CDR2 FQNEAQ. Germline trimming cut 3 bases from V and 4 bases from J; bases unmatched to any gene: 11. The CDR3 region is CASSFSGRAQALYEQYF. CDR3 nucleotide sequence: TGTGCCAGCAGCTTTAGCGGGAGGGCCCAAGCCTTGTACGAGCAGTACTTC.

The chain couples TRBV6-4 to TRBJ1-1; no clear D. CDR3 length equals 13 residues. The V gene's germline CDR1 is MRHNA and CDR2 SNTAGT. The V and J ends lost 4 bases and 2 bases respectively, with 8 bases between them. The CDR3, as DNA: TGTGCCAGCAGTGGAGGGTATAACACTGAAGCTTTCTTT. Its translation: CASSGGYNTEAFF.

The chain combines TRBV6-5 with TRBJ2-7, with a tentative D call TRBD2 (5 bases). V dropped 6 bases and J dropped 4 bases, with 16 bases sitting between them. The CDR3 loop spans 14 amino acids. In germline, CDR1 is MNHEY, CDR2 SVGAGI. CDR3 protein: CASSKGTGIYEQYF. In DNA, the CDR3 is TGTGCCAGCAGCAAGGGTACCGGGATATACGAGCAGTACTTC.

The CDR3 nucleotides read TGTGCCAGCAGCGTCGACAGGTACCAAAACATTCAGTACTTC. Translated: CASSVDRYQNIQYF. This sequence joins TRBV7-9 and TRBJ2-4, with D maybe TRBD1 (6 bases). The ends were cut back, 5 bases at V and 5 bases at J, with 13 bases in the middle. CDR3 length: 14 residues. In germline, CDR1 is SEHNR, CDR2 FQNEAQ (reference sequence).

By its share, this clone is medium-sized (0.01 to 0.1%). This sequence joins TRBV5-1 and TRBJ1-1; D remains unclear. The V gene's germline CDR1 is SGHRS and CDR2 YFSETQ. The CDR3 length is 15 residues. V was shortened by 5 bases and J by 1 base, with 15 bases between the two germline ends. DNA for the CDR3: TGCGCCAGCAGTCTACAGTACGGGAGGAACACTGAAGCTTTCTTT. The encoded protein is CASSLQYGRNTEAFF.